The rows below give T cell receptor beta chains drawn from one sample of a study of somatic mutations in cytotoxic T cells in rheumatoid arthritis. Produced via immunoSEQ multiplex PCR; TCRdb's table is partial and in-frame only. The sample carries about 25,000 clones, around 80% recorded once. Sequencing was carried out using CD8+ T cells sorted from blood. The receptors were gathered from a man aged 45-65 years in good health. CDR3s include the opening cysteine and the closing phenylalanine or tryptophan. The listing skips clone size in some rows; elsewhere it reads once, few, many or a size class.

v_gene,abundance,j_gene,CDR3aa
TRBV29-1,-,TRBJ1-1,CSARMSGNTEAFF
TRBV7-8,-,TRBJ2-6,CASRQGEGSGANVLTF
TRBV25-1,-,TRBJ2-5,CASSPEGPQETQYF
TRBV15,-,TRBJ1-5,CATSRGDGGGQPQHF
TRBV7-6,-,TRBJ2-2,CASSLARGTSGRIGELFF
TRBV27,-,TRBJ2-1,CASSLGGSGPPLNEQFF
TRBV11-3,-,TRBJ2-1,CASSAARGSYNEQFF
TRBV10-3,-,TRBJ1-1,CAISESHTEEGAEAFF
TRBV6-5,-,TRBJ2-1,CASSYSPSGPGGEQFF
TRBV4-1,-,TRBJ2-2,CASSDSQRNTGELFF
TRBV7-8,-,TRBJ2-6,CASSPRPLSGANVLTF
TRBV6-1,-,TRBJ2-2,CASSGPPRGHTGELFF
TRBV29-1,-,TRBJ2-1,CSVEPRLAHEQFF
TRBV7-6,-,TRBJ2-7,CASSLRTGSNEQYF
TRBV7-6,once,TRBJ2-2,CASSLGGTGELFF
TRBV29-1,-,TRBJ2-1,CSAWGLLGDNEQFF
TRBV5-5,-,TRBJ2-3,CASYPQEVGVVVGNTQYF
TRBV7-9,-,TRBJ2-2,CASSYGAMIRTGELFF
TRBV7-8,-,TRBJ2-2,CASSETGHTRTGELFF
TRBV19,-,TRBJ2-1,CASSISGGNYNEQFF